One and the same sample provided the 2 T cell receptor beta chains below, sequenced in a study of cytomegalovirus exposure and HLA in healthy donors. This table comes from immunoSEQ multiplex PCR, and its TCRdb copy is limited to in-frame clones, with some not included. The sample lists 330,000 or so clones; roughly 85% were seen once. Sequencing was performed on PBMCs. Receptors were obtained from a woman aged 18-29 years in good health and CMV-seronegative.

The V and J genes are TRBV7-8 and TRBJ2-2; 7 nucleotides match TRBD2. The CDR3 is made up of 16 amino acids. Germline V gene lookup returns CDR1 SGHVS and CDR2 FQNEAQ. V trimming: 1 base; J trimming: 5 bases; junction bases outside the gene matches: 7. In DNA form, the CDR3 reads TGTGCCAGCAGCTTAGACGGGGGGAGTGGGACCGGGGAGCTGTTTTTT. Its protein is CASSLDGGSGTGELFF.

In this sample, this clone turned up a few times. The chain couples TRBV2 to TRBJ1-1; no clear D gene. The CDR3 runs 13 residues. Germline V gene lookup returns CDR1 SNHLY and CDR2 FYNNEI. V dropped 11 bases and J dropped 1 base, with 14 bases sitting between them. The CDR3 sequence: CASRPRGNTEAFF. The CDR3 bases are TGTGCCTCCCGCCCACGGGGGAACACTGAAGCTTTCTTT. Full variable domain (outside the CDR3, taken from reference TRBV2 and TRBJ1-1): EPEVTQTPSHQVTQMGQEVILRCVPISNHLYFYWYRQILGQKVEFLVSFYNNEISEKSEIFDDQFSVERPDGSNFTLKIRSTKLEDSAMYFCASRPRGNTEAFFGQGTRLTVV.